The 3 T cell receptor beta chains reported below all come from one sample, sequenced in a study of T cell repertoires in cytomegalovirus infection. TCRdb reprocessed the reads with MiXCR, giving one entry per CDR3 protein. The repertoire holds roughly 630,000 distinct CDR3 sequences, 24% seen once, with less than 10% in the top ten. The sample consisted of CD8+ T cells from PBMCs. Receptors originate from a human donor in good health (CMV status not recorded). Some clones in this sample may be carry-over from other donors' samples.

The chain recombines TRBV7-6 with TRBJ2-7; 11 nucleotides match TRBD1. Germline V gene data show CDR1 as SGHVS and CDR2 as FNYEAQ. The CDR3 is 15 amino acids. Losses at the gene ends were 5 bases for V and 1 base for J; bases not matched to a gene: 4. CDR3 region: CASSDGTGGSYEQYF. In DNA, the CDR3 is TGTGCCAGCAGCGACGGGACAGGGGGGTCCTACGAGCAGTACTTC.

V usage is TRBV7-9 and J usage is TRBJ1-5; D not certain. V lost 5 bases, J lost 7 bases, and 15 bases lay in between. CDR3 length equals 14 residues. Germline values: CDR1 SEHNR, CDR2 FQNEAQ (reference sequence). CDR3 protein: CASSPSSGRQPQHF. CDR3 DNA: TGTGCCAGCAGCCCGTCCTCCGGGAGACAGCCCCAGCATTTT.

This clonotype was detected many times. The V call is TRBV6-2 or TRBV6-3, the J call TRBJ2-2; D gene ambiguous. Trimming stripped 3 bases from V and 2 bases from J, with 10 bases between. The CDR3 is made up of 15 amino acids. The germline gives CDR1 MNHEY, CDR2 SVGEGT. CDR3 nucleotide sequence: TGTGCCAGCAGTTATTTCTCTCCTAACACCGGGGAGCTGTTTTTT. Amino acid sequence: CASSYFSPNTGELFF.